This is a list of T cell receptor beta chains from one sample in a study of blood T cell repertoires in COVID-19. Clones were read by immunoSEQ multiplex PCR, and TCRdb kept only the in-frame ones, dropping some. The sample contains just over 300,000 clones, around 90% of which appear only once. The sequenced material came from PBMCs or T cells enriched from blood (not recorded which). Receptors were obtained from a woman aged 18-35 years with acute COVID-19. CDR3s include the opening cysteine and the closing phenylalanine or tryptophan. A D gene is named only where the DNA matches it firmly. Part of the rows lack a size; the others show once, few, many or a class for expanded clones.

d_call: -
clone_size: -
v_call: TRBV5-1
j_call: TRBJ1-2
cdr3_aa: CASSLGGTGPYGYTF
cdr3_nt: TGCGCCAGCAGCTTGGGCGGAACAGGGCCGTATGGCTACACCTTC

d_call: TRBD1
clone_size: -
v_call: TRBV29-1
j_call: TRBJ2-7
cdr3_aa: CSVIGTGRSYEQYF
cdr3_nt: TGCAGCGTTATCGGGACAGGACGCTCCTACGAGCAGTACTTC

d_call: -
clone_size: -
v_call: TRBV7-2
j_call: TRBJ2-1
cdr3_aa: CASTWRGGSYNEQFF
cdr3_nt: TGTGCCAGCACCTGGAGGGGGGGCTCCTACAATGAGCAGTTCTTC

d_call: TRBD1
clone_size: -
v_call: TRBV29-1
j_call: TRBJ1-2
cdr3_aa: CSAQIPAGGDGYTF
cdr3_nt: TGCAGCGCCCAGATCCCTGCAGGGGGCGATGGCTACACCTTC

d_call: -
clone_size: -
v_call: TRBV3-1/TRBV3-2
j_call: TRBJ1-1
cdr3_aa: CASSLTSTMNTEAFF
cdr3_nt: TGTGCCAGCAGCCTTACCAGTACCATGAACACTGAAGCTTTCTTT

d_call: -
clone_size: -
v_call: TRBV5-6
j_call: TRBJ2-7
cdr3_aa: CASSRYQDRVLYEQYF
cdr3_nt: TGTGCCAGCAGCCGGTACCAAGACAGAGTTCTCTACGAGCAGTACTTC

d_call: TRBD2
clone_size: -
v_call: TRBV7-3
j_call: TRBJ2-7
cdr3_aa: CASSFGTSGSYEQYF
cdr3_nt: TGTGCCAGCAGCTTCGGGACTAGCGGGAGCTACGAGCAGTACTTC

d_call: TRBD2
clone_size: -
v_call: TRBV7-9
j_call: TRBJ2-7
cdr3_aa: CASSASGGLGKQYF
cdr3_nt: TGTGCCAGCAGCGCCAGCGGGGGCCTGGGGAAGCAGTACTTC

d_call: -
clone_size: -
v_call: TRBV28
j_call: TRBJ1-1
cdr3_aa: CASGRADTEAFF
cdr3_nt: TGTGCCAGTGGGAGGGCAGACACTGAAGCTTTCTTT

d_call: -
clone_size: -
v_call: TRBV5-1
j_call: TRBJ1-1
cdr3_aa: CASSLSLGGLLNTEAFF
cdr3_nt: TGCGCCAGCAGCTTGTCCCTCGGGGGGCTTTTGAACACTGAAGCTTTCTTT

d_call: TRBD1
clone_size: -
v_call: TRBV19
j_call: TRBJ1-1
cdr3_aa: CASRGQGNEAFF
cdr3_nt: TGTGCCAGTAGGGGACAGGGCAACGAAGCTTTCTTT

d_call: -
clone_size: -
v_call: TRBV11-3
j_call: TRBJ2-7
cdr3_aa: CASSSLTGSYEQYF
cdr3_nt: TGTGCCAGCAGCTCCCTGACAGGTTCCTACGAGCAGTACTTC

d_call: -
clone_size: -
v_call: TRBV5-1
j_call: TRBJ2-1
cdr3_aa: CASSLALLNEQFF
cdr3_nt: TGCGCCAGCAGCTTGGCACTGCTCAATGAGCAGTTCTTC

d_call: -
clone_size: few
v_call: TRBV29-1
j_call: TRBJ1-4
cdr3_aa: CSAGQSLNEKLFF
cdr3_nt: TGCAGCGCCGGACAGTCCTTAAATGAAAAACTGTTTTTT

d_call: TRBD1
clone_size: -
v_call: TRBV19
j_call: TRBJ1-2
cdr3_aa: CASSIVRQGSYGYTF
cdr3_nt: TGTGCCAGTAGTATAGTCCGACAGGGTAGCTATGGCTACACCTTC

d_call: -
clone_size: -
v_call: TRBV19
j_call: TRBJ1-1
cdr3_aa: CASSKIEAAAFF
cdr3_nt: TGTGCCAGTAGTAAGATCGAGGCAGCAGCTTTCTTT

d_call: -
clone_size: -
v_call: TRBV9
j_call: TRBJ1-6
cdr3_aa: CASSVAREVNNSPLHF
cdr3_nt: TGTGCCAGCAGCGTAGCCAGGGAGGTTAATAATTCACCCCTCCACTTT

d_call: TRBD2
clone_size: -
v_call: TRBV4-2
j_call: TRBJ2-7
cdr3_aa: CASSQDSGGSSYEQYF
cdr3_nt: TGTGCCAGCAGCCAAGATTCCGGGGGGAGCTCCTACGAGCAGTACTTC

d_call: -
clone_size: -
v_call: TRBV9
j_call: TRBJ2-2
cdr3_aa: CASSASVLNTGELFF
cdr3_nt: TGTGCCAGCAGCGCTAGTGTTCTCAACACCGGGGAGCTGTTTTTT

d_call: -
clone_size: -
v_call: TRBV7-6
j_call: TRBJ1-3
cdr3_aa: CASSFAPNSGNTIYF
cdr3_nt: TGTGCCAGCAGCTTTGCGCCTAACTCTGGAAACACCATATATTTT

d_call: -
clone_size: -
v_call: TRBV27
j_call: TRBJ1-2
cdr3_aa: CASSPRGERYGYTF
cdr3_nt: TGTGCCAGCAGTCCCCGGGGGGAGAGATATGGCTACACCTTC

d_call: -
clone_size: once
v_call: TRBV12-3/TRBV12-4
j_call: TRBJ2-7
cdr3_aa: CASSLELGYEQYF
cdr3_nt: TGTGCCAGCAGTTTAGAACTCGGGTACGAGCAGTACTTC

d_call: -
clone_size: -
v_call: TRBV5-1
j_call: TRBJ1-4
cdr3_aa: CASSLATGNEEKLFF
cdr3_nt: TGCGCCAGCAGCTTGGCCACGGGAAACGAGGAAAAACTGTTTTTT

d_call: TRBD2
clone_size: -
v_call: TRBV7-9
j_call: TRBJ2-1
cdr3_aa: CASSASTSGYSEQFF
cdr3_nt: TGTGCCAGCAGCGCGAGTACTAGCGGGTACAGTGAGCAGTTCTTC

d_call: TRBD1
clone_size: once
v_call: TRBV30
j_call: TRBJ1-2
cdr3_aa: CAWSPSLQGRYTF
cdr3_nt: TGTGCCTGGAGCCCAAGTCTACAGGGGAGGTACACCTTC

d_call: -
clone_size: -
v_call: TRBV19
j_call: TRBJ2-3
cdr3_aa: CAVSKGSTDTQYF
cdr3_nt: TGTGCCGTAAGCAAGGGGAGCACAGATACGCAGTATTTT

d_call: TRBD1
clone_size: few
v_call: TRBV19
j_call: TRBJ1-4
cdr3_aa: CASSKNRGTNEKLFF
cdr3_nt: TGTGCCAGTAGTAAAAACAGGGGAACTAATGAAAAACTGTTTTTT

d_call: -
clone_size: -
v_call: TRBV28
j_call: TRBJ1-2
cdr3_aa: CASSIARPNYGYTF
cdr3_nt: TGTGCCAGCAGTATCGCCAGGCCCAACTATGGCTACACCTTC

d_call: TRBD2
clone_size: few
v_call: TRBV5-1
j_call: TRBJ2-7
cdr3_aa: CASSLLSGRNRYEQYF
cdr3_nt: TGCGCCAGCAGCCTTCTTAGCGGGAGGAATCGCTACGAGCAGTACTTC

d_call: TRBD1
clone_size: -
v_call: TRBV28
j_call: TRBJ2-7
cdr3_aa: CASQITQGLGEQYF
cdr3_nt: TGTGCCAGTCAAATCACACAGGGGCTGGGCGAGCAGTACTTC

d_call: -
clone_size: many
v_call: TRBV4-2
j_call: TRBJ1-4
cdr3_aa: CASSQPRPGEKLFF
cdr3_nt: TGTGCCAGCAGCCAACCCCGCCCGGGGGAAAAACTGTTTTTT

d_call: TRBD2
clone_size: -
v_call: TRBV7-9
j_call: TRBJ2-1
cdr3_aa: CASSTLAGALDEQFF
cdr3_nt: TGTGCCAGCAGCACCCTAGCGGGAGCTTTAGATGAGCAGTTCTTC

d_call: -
clone_size: -
v_call: TRBV19
j_call: TRBJ2-6
cdr3_aa: CASSPSSGANVLTF
cdr3_nt: TGTGCCAGTAGTCCGAGCTCTGGGGCCAACGTCCTGACTTTC

d_call: -
clone_size: -
v_call: TRBV18
j_call: TRBJ1-2
cdr3_aa: CASSPGGIGYGYTF
cdr3_nt: TGTGCCAGCTCACCAGGGGGCATCGGCTATGGCTACACCTTC

d_call: -
clone_size: -
v_call: TRBV29-1
j_call: TRBJ2-3
cdr3_aa: CSVDVRGASTDTQYF
cdr3_nt: TGCAGCGTTGATGTCAGAGGCGCTAGCACAGATACGCAGTATTTT